This T cell receptor (delta chain) was profiled in a study of Vδ1+ human thymocytes (dated by TCRdb to 2017 to 2018). Looking at the study overall: As a data resource, the study described the mRNA-level TRG and TRD CDR3 repertoires of highly purified Vdelta1+ thymocytes obtained from young children. The multiplex-based CDR3 amplicon strategy had previously been validated against 5'RACE-based CDR3 amplicon generation methods.

Thymic samples were depleted of alphabeta T cells, then CD3+ TCRVdelta1+ TCRVdelta2- thymocytes were FACS-sorted. A purity of roughly 96% to 99.6% was achieved for sorted Vdelta1+ thymocytes. Thymic specimens were obtained from about 8 paediatric patients, aged from roughly 5 days to 15 months, who were undergoing corrective cardiac surgery. Thymic tissue was dispersed, and mononuclear cells were isolated on a Histopaque-1077 density gradient. The staining antibodies were anti-TCRVdelta1 clone TS8.2, anti-TCRVdelta2 clone B6, anti-CD3 clone HIT3a and anti-TCRalphabeta clone IP26. CDR1 TSWWSYY and CDR2 QGS are derived from the germline V gene. Taken from cysteine to phenylalanine, the CDR3 has 19 residues. Only the CDR3 DNA is retained, 57 bases long and in frame from the first base. Clipping removes 4 bases from V and 2 bases from J, with 19 as the unmatched junction base count. Study-wide findings and limitations: Even though sort purity was high, 20% to 25% of thymic TRD sequences were Vdelta2 (and few were Vdelta3), which was not the case for the peripheral blood Vdelta1+ controls. Thymic TRG and TRD repertoires appeared highly polyclonal with Gaussian CDR3 length distributions, unlike oligoclonal peripheral blood repertoires. Many TRG clonotypes were shared between donors (up to about 6.9x10^3), whereas TRD repertoires were essentially private (max roughly 120 shared). Because no clustering by age or sex was seen, donors were not stratified by age or sex in the analyses. The authors advised highly purified populations and single-cell validation, since unexpected Vdelta2 sequences could cause misinterpretation of bulk repertoire data.

Concerning this clone itself: The antigen it binds to is not known. No clone much larger than this one lies a single base away; base qualities are absent.

RNA was isolated using the RNeasy mini kit, and reverse transcription was performed with Superscript III. To generate the CDR3 amplicons, a multiplex PCR was run using pooled V-gene forward primers together with a constant-region reverse primer that carried Illumina adaptor overhangs. After gel purification, the amplicons were indexed with Nextera index primers during about 8 additional PCR cycles and then purified using AMPure XP beads. Sequencing of the libraries was done on an Illumina MiSeq using paired-end 250 bp reads, dual indexing and a roughly 21% PhiX spike-in. As for the authors' bioinformatics: FastQC was used to check read quality, and ea-utils fastq-join was used to merge TRG read pairs. Sequences were annotated with IMGT/HighV-QUEST, keeping only productive sequences with unambiguous V-gene assignment; clonotypes were defined by identical CDR3 sequence. For downstream analysis, VDJtools 1.1.1, tcR 2.2.3, Treemap and vegan Shannon diversity in R 3.4.4 were used. TCRdb reprocessed the public reads with the caller CATT; rows with the same DNA were merged afterwards. The V and J calls and clone size are TCRdb's, not the authors'. The sample profile shows 20,000 to 25,000 delta-chain clones; 25% to 30% of them were found once. Of the sample, 1.6% falls within the top ten clones.

The chain joins TRDV1 to TRDJ1, with 7 bases in between that match TRDD3. Sequencing was performed on Vdelta1+ gamma-delta thymocytes from the thymus. Per the publication, the cell subset or site label means: FACS-sorted CD3+ TCRalphabeta- TCRVdelta1+ TCRVdelta2- thymocytes. The source is a boy younger than two who had congenital heart surgery. The CDR3 reads as follows: CALGASEAGGVSGTDKLIF. Here is the DNA: TGTGCTCTTGGGGCCTCAGAGGCTGGGGGCGTCAGCGGGACCGATAAACTCATCTTT.